This is a list of T cell receptor beta chains from one sample in a study of shared clonotypes between healthy human individuals. Method: immunoSEQ multiplex PCR; TCRdb's copy keeps in-frame clones and lacks some. The table shows some 2 million clones, with roughly 94% occurring only once. Sequencing was carried out using naive CD8+ T cells sorted from blood. The receptor set was obtained from a man between 18 and 29 years old in good health. Both conserved end residues are part of each CDR3. A D gene is named only where the DNA matches it firmly. Clone size is shown for a subset of rows, as once, few, many or a class of expanded clone.

>TRBV4-1|NA|TRBJ2-2|TRBD2
CASSLQGAGGPGGELFF
TGCGCCAGCAGCCTCCAAGGAGCGGGGGGGCCCGGCGGGGAGCTGTTTTTT
>TRBV9|NA|TRBJ1-5|NA
CASSVDVSEPQHF
TGTGCCAGCAGCGTAGACGTCTCTGAGCCCCAGCATTTT
>TRBV28|once|TRBJ1-5|TRBD1
CASSSPGQGIDQPQHF
TGTGCCAGCAGTTCGCCGGGACAGGGGATCGATCAGCCCCAGCATTTT
>TRBV7-9|NA|TRBJ2-7|TRBD1
CASSLGGTAYEQYF
TGTGCCAGCAGCTTAGGGGGGACAGCCTACGAGCAGTACTTC
>TRBV10-3|NA|TRBJ2-5|NA
CAISGGVEETQYF
TGTGCCATCAGTGGAGGGGTAGAAGAGACCCAGTACTTC
>TRBV11-2|NA|TRBJ2-1|TRBD2
CASSPRGLAVPGGNEQFF
TGTGCCAGCAGCCCCCGGGGACTAGCGGTGCCTGGGGGGAATGAGCAGTTCTTC
>TRBV7-9|NA|TRBJ2-1|NA
CASTRPPYNEQFF
TGTGCCAGCACTCGGCCCCCCTACAATGAGCAGTTCTTC
>TRBV7-2|once|TRBJ2-4|TRBD2
CASSLDLAGFINIQYF
TGTGCCAGCAGCTTGGACCTAGCGGGTTTCATAAACATTCAGTACTTC
>TRBV10-1|NA|TRBJ2-7|NA
CASISQVYEQYF
TGCGCCAGCATAAGCCAGGTTTACGAGCAGTACTTC
>TRBV27|NA|TRBJ1-5|NA
CASSPGLSNQPQHF
TGTGCCAGCAGCCCGGGACTTAGCAATCAGCCCCAGCATTTT
>TRBV29-1|NA|TRBJ2-3|NA
CTYLPTETDTQYF
TGCACCTACCTCCCCACAGAAACAGATACGCAGTATTTT
>TRBV4-3|NA|TRBJ2-7|NA
CASSQGTESYEQYF
TGCGCCAGCAGCCAAGGGACCGAGTCCTACGAGCAGTACTTC
>TRBV1|NA|TRBJ2-2|NA
CTSSRDSPNTGELFF
TGCACCAGCAGCCGGGACAGCCCGAACACCGGGGAGCTGTTTTTT
>TRBV5-6|NA|TRBJ1-2|NA
CASTSGGAGYGYTF
TGTGCCAGCACCTCAGGAGGGGCGGGCTATGGCTACACCTTC
>TRBV11-2|NA|TRBJ2-7|NA
CASSLENNLLYEQYF
TGTGCCAGCAGCTTAGAGAACAACCTCCTTTACGAGCAGTACTTC
>TRBV2|NA|TRBJ2-7|NA
CASSEGGRYEQYF
TGTGCCAGCAGTGAAGGGGGGCGCTACGAGCAGTACTTC
>TRBV27|NA|TRBJ2-7|TRBD1
CASSLSWTTGAYEQYF
TGTGCCAGCAGTTTAAGTTGGACGACAGGGGCCTACGAGCAGTACTTC
>TRBV2|NA|TRBJ2-2|TRBD2
CASTWTSTGELFF
TGTGCCAGCACTTGGACTAGCACCGGGGAGCTGTTTTTT